This TCR beta chain appears in the sequencing data of a study of blood T cell repertoires in COVID-19. The wider study: Acute and convalescent COVID-19 specimens originated in the United States, Italy and Spain. T cells, B-cell-depleted T cells, or PBMCs supplied cDNA or gDNA.

CDR1 and CDR2 (germline): KGHSH, LQKENI. V lost 2 bases, J lost 2 bases, and 9 bases lay in between. The CDR3 runs 14 residues. With regard to this clone: Other DNA sequences within the sample encode an identical CDR3.

In the original processing: From reference gene primer amplification, estimates of nucleated cell counts were derived. Profiling relied on immunoSEQ multiplex PCR, and the TCRdb table lists in-frame clones only, not all of them. V and J calls and clone size are those listed in that table; D and trimming were worked out from the DNA. Among 250,000 to 300,000 clones listed, 85% to 90% were seen once. This receptor was taken from a woman between 40 and 55 years old with acute or convalescent COVID-19. The sample consisted of peripheral blood. This sequence joins TRBV18 and TRBJ1-2, with D perhaps matching TRBD1 (5 bases). The CDR3: CASSPGRVNYGYTF. CDR3 coding DNA: TGTGCCAGCTCACCAGGCAGGGTGAACTATGGCTACACCTTC.